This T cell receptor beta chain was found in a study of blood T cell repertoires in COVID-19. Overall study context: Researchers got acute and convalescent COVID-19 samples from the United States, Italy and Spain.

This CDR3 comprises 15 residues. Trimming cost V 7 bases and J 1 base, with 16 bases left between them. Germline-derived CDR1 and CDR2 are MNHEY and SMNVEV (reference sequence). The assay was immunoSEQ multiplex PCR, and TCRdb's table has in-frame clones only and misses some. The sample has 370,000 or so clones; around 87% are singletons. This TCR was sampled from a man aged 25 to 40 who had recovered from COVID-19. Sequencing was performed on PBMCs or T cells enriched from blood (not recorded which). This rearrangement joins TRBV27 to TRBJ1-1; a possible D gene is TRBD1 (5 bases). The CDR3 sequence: CASNNRGGGNTEAFF. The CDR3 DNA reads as TGTGCCAGCAACAACCGCGGCGGGGGGAACACTGAAGCTTTCTTT.